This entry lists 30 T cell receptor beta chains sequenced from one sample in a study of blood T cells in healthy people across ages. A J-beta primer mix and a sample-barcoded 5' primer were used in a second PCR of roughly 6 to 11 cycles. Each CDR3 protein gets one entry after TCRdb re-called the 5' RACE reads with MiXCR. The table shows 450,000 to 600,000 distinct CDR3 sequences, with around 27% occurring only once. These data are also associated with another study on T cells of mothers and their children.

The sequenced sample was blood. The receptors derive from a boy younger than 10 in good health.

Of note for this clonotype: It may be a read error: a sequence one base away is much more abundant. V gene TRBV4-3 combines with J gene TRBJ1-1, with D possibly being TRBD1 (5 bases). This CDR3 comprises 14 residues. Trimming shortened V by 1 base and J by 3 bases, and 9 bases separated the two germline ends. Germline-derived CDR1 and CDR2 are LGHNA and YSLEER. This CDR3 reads CASSQAQGDTEAFF. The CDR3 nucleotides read TGCGCCAGCAGCCAAGCTCAGGGCGACACTGAAGCTTTCTTT.

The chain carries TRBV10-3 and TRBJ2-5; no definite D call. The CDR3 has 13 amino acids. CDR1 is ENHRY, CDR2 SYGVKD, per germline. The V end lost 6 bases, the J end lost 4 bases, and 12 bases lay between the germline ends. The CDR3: CAISDAAVETQYF. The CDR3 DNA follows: TGTGCCATCAGCGACGCGGCAGTAGAGACCCAGTACTTC.

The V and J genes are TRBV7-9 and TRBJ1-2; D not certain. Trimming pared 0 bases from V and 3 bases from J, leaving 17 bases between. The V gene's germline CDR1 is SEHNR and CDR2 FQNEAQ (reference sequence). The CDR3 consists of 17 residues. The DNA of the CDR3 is TGTGCCAGCAGCTTAGCGTTCGGTAAATGGGAGGACTATGGCTACACCTTC. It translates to CASSLAFGKWEDYGYTF.

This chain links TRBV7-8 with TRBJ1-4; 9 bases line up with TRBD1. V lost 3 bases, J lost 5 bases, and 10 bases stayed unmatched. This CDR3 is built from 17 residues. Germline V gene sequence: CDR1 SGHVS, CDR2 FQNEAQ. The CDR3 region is CASSLARLDRGNEKLFF. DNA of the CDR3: TGTGCCAGCAGCTTGGCTAGATTGGACAGGGGAAATGAAAAACTGTTTTTT.

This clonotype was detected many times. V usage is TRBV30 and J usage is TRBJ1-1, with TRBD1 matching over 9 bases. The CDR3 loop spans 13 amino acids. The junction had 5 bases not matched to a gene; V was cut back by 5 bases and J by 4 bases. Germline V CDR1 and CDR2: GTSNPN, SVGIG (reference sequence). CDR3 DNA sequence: TGTGCCTGGGAACAGGGGGCCGGCACTGAAGCTTTCTTT. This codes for CAWEQGAGTEAFF.

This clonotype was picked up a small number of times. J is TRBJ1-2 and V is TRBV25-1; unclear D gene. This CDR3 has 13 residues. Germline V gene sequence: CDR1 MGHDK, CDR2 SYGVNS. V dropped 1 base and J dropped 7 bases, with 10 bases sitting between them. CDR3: CASSELRGGGYTF. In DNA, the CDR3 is TGTGCCAGCAGTGAATTACGGGGTGGTGGCTACACCTTC.

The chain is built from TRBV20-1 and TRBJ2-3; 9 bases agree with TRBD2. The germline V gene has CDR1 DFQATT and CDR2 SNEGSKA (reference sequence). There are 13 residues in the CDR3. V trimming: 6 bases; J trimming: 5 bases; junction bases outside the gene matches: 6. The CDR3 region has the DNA TGCAGTGCCTTGCTAGCGGGACTAGATACGCAGTATTTT. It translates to CSALLAGLDTQYF.

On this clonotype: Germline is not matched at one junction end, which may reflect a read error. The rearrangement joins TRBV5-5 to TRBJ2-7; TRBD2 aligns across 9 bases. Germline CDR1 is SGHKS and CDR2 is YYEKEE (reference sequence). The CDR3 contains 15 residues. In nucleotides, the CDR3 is TGTGTCAGCAGCTTGGGGAGTAGCGGGGGCTACGAGCAGTACTTC. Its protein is CVSSLGSSGGYEQYF.

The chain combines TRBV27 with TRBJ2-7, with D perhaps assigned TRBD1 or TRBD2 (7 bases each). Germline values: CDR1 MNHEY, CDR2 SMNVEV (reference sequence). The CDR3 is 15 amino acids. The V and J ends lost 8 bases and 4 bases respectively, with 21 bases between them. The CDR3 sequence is CASAGRGPPAYEQYF. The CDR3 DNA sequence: TGTGCCAGCGCTGGGAGGGGGCCTCCCGCTTACGAGCAGTACTTC.

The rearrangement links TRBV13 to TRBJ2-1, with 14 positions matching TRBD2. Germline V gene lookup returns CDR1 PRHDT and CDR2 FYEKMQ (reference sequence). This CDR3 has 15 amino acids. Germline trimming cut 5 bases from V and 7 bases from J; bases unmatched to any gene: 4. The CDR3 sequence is CASSHRTSGGNEQFF. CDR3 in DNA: TGTGCCAGCAGCCATCGGACTAGCGGGGGGAATGAGCAGTTCTTC.

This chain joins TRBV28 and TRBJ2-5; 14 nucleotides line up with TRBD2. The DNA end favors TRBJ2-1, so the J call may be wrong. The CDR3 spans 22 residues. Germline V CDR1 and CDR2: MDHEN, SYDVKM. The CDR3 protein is CASSLSGHWTSGGPDSYNEQFF. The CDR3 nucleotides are TGTGCCAGCAGTTTATCTGGGCATTGGACTAGCGGGGGGCCCGACTCATACAATGAGCAGTTCTTC.

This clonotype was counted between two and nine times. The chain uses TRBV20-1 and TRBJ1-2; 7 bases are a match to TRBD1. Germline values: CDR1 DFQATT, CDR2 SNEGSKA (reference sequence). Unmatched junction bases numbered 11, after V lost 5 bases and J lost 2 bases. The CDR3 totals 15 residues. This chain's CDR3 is CSAPTGWPSNYGYTF. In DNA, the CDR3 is TGCAGTGCTCCGACAGGGTGGCCCTCCAACTATGGCTACACCTTC.

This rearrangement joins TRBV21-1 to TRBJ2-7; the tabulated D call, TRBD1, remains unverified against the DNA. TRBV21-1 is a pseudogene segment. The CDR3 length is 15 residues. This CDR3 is CASSDPLEVLGEQYF. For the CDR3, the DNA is TGTGCCAGCAGCGACCCCCTAGAGGTCCTGGGCGAGCAGTACTTC.

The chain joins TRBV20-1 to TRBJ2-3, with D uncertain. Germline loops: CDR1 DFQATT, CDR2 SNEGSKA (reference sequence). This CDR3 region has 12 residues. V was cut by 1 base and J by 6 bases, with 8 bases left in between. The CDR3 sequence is CSARASVDTQYF. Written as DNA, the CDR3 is TGCAGTGCTAGAGCCAGCGTGGATACGCAGTATTTT.

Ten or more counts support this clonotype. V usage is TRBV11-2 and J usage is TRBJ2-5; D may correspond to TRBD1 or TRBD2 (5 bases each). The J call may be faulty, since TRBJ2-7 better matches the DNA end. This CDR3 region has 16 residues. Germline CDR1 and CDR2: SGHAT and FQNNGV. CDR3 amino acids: CASSANPGPRAHEQYF. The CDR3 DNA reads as TGTGCCAGCAGCGCTAACCCGGGACCCAGGGCCCACGAGCAGTACTTC.

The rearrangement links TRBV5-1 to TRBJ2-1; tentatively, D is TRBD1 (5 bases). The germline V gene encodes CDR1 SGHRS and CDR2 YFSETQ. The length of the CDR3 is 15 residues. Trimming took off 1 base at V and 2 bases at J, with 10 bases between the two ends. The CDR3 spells CASSLLGQPYNEQFF. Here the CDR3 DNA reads TGCGCCAGCAGCTTGCTGGGGCAACCCTACAATGAGCAGTTCTTC.

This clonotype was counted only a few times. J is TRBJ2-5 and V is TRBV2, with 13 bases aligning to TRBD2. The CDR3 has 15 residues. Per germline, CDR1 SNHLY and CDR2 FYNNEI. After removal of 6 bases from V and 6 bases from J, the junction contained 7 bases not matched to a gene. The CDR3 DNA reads TGTGCCAGCAGCCCCAGGACTAGCGGGAGCCAGACCCAGTACTTC. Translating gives CASSPRTSGSQTQYF.

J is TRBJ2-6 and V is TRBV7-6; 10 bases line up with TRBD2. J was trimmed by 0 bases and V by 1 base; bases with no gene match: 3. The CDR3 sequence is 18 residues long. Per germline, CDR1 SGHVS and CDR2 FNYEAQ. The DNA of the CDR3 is TGTGCCAGCAGCTTAGAACCTAGCGGGAGCTCTGGGGCCAACGTCCTGACTTTC. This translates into CASSLEPSGSSGANVLTF.

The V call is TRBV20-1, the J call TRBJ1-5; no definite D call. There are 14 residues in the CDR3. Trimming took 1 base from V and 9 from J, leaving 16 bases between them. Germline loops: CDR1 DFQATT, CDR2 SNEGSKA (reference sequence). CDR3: CSARGLTAVGPQHF. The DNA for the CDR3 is TGCAGTGCTAGAGGCCTCACGGCCGTAGGGCCCCAGCATTTT.

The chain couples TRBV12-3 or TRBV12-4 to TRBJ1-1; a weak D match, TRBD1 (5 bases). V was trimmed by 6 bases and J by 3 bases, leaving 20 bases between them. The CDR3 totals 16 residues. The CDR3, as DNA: TGTGCCAGCAGCTACCTCCAAGGGAGGGGTTACACTGAAGCTTTCTTT. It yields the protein CASSYLQGRGYTEAFF.

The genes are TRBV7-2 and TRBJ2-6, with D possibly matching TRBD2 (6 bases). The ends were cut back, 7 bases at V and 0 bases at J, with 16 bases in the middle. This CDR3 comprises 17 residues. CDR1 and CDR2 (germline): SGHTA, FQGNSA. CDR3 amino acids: CASIPSGLSSGANVLTF. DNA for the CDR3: TGTGCCAGCATCCCAAGCGGGCTGAGCTCTGGGGCCAACGTCCTGACTTTC. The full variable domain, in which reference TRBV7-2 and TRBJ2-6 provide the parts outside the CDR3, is GAGVSQSPSNKVTEKGKDVELRCDPISGHTALYWYRQSLGQGLEFLIYFQGNSAPDKSGLPSDRFSAERTGGSVSTLTIQRTQQEDSAVYLCASIPSGLSSGANVLTFGAGSRLTVL.

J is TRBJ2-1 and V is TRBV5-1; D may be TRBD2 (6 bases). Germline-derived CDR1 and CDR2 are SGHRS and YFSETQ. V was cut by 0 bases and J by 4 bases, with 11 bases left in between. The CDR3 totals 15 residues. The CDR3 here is CASSLAVGTYNEQFF. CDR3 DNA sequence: TGCGCCAGCAGCTTGGCGGTTGGGACTTACAATGAGCAGTTCTTC.

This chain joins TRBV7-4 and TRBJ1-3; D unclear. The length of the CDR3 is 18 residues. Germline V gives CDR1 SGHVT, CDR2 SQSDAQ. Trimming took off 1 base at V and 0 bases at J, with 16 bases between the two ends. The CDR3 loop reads CASSLGSIGLLSGNTIYF. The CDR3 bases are TGTGCCAGCAGCTTAGGTTCCATTGGCCTCCTCTCTGGAAACACCATATATTTT. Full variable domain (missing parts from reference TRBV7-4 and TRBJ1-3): GAGVSQSPRYKVAKRGRDVALRCDSISGHVTLYWYRQTLGQGSEVLTYSQSDAQRDKSGRPSGRFSAERPERSVSTLKIQRTEQGDSAVYLCASSLGSIGLLSGNTIYFGEGSWLTVV.

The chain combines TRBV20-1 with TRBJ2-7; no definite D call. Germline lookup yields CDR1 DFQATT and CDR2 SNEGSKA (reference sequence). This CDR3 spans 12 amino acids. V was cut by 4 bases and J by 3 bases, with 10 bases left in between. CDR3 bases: TGCAGTGCTACTTTAATGGGCTACGAGCAGTACTTC. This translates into CSATLMGYEQYF.

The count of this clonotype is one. CDR3 region: CASSFYLSGVSTDTQYF. The CDR3 coding sequence is TGCGCCAGCAGCTTTTACCTTAGCGGGGTAAGCACAGATACGCAGTATTTT. This chain connects TRBV5-1 to TRBJ2-3; 8 bases match TRBD2. V lost 2 bases and J lost 0; bases outside the gene matches: 8. CDR1 and CDR2 (germline): SGHRS, YFSETQ. This CDR3 comprises 17 residues.

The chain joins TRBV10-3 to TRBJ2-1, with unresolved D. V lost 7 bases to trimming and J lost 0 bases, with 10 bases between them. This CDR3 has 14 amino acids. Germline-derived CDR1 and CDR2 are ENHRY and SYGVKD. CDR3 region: CAIKGASSYNEQFF. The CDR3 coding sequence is TGTGCCATCAAGGGCGCAAGCTCCTACAATGAGCAGTTCTTC.

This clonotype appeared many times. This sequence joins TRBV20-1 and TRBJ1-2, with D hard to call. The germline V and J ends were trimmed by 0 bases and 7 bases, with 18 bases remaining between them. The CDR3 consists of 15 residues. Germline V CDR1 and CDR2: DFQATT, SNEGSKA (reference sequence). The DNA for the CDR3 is TGCAGTGCTAGAGATTACCGGGCCTCTCGCCGTGGCTACACCTTC. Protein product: CSARDYRASRRGYTF.

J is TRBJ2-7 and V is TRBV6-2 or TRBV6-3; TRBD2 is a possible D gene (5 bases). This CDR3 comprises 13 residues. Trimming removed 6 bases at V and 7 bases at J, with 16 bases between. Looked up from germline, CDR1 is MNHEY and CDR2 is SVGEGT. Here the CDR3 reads CASSPSGRWEQYF. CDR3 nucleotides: TGTGCCAGCAGCCCCAGCGGCAGGTGGGAGCAGTACTTC.

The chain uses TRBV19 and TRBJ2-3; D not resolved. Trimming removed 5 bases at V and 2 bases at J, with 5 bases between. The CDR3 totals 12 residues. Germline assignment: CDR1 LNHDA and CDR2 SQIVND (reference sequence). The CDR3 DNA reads TGTGCCAGTAGTTCCGACACAGATACGCAGTATTTT. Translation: CASSSDTDTQYF.

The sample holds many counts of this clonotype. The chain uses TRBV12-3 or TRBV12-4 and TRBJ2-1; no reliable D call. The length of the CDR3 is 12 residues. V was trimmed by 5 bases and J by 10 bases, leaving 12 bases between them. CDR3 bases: TGTGCCAGCAGTATTGACTCCCGAGAGCAGTTCTTC. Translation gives CASSIDSREQFF.